The present T cell receptor (beta chain) was sequenced within a study of cytomegalovirus exposure and HLA in healthy donors. At the level of the study: Approximately 200 million T cells yielded some 120 million unique TCR beta sequences in earlier analysis.

Concerning this clone itself: Its antigen is as yet unknown.

The study's findings and limits: Later analysis suggested most CMV-associated TCR beta chains were HLA-restricted. Among the sequence variants, a highly shared cluster was likely an artifact of sequencing.

In germline, CDR1 is MNHEY, CDR2 SMNVEV (reference sequence). Trimming stripped 4 bases from V and 5 bases from J, with 20 bases between. CDR3 length: 16 residues. Primers for the PCR totalled 60 Vbeta and 13 Jbeta. Some clones are missing from TCRdb's copy, which holds only in-frame ones; the method was immunoSEQ multiplex PCR. The sample records approximately 240,000 clones, 80% to 90% being singletons. The source material was PBMCs. The chain uses TRBV27 and TRBJ2-5, with a possible D match to TRBD2 (6 bases). The clonotype was recovered from a woman between 18 and 30 years old in good health and CMV-seronegative. The CDR3 loop is CASSSLLGEEWETQYF. The CDR3 DNA is TGTGCCAGCAGTTCCCTCCTCGGGGAGGAGTGGGAGACCCAGTACTTC.